Each of the 30 T cell receptor beta chains below was sequenced from the same sample in a study of blood T cell repertoires in COVID-19. TCRdb keeps only in-frame clones here, not all; method: immunoSEQ multiplex PCR. Counted here are about 300,000 clones, around four fifths occurring once; the ten biggest clones make up about 1.2%. The sample consisted of peripheral blood. The receptors derive from a woman aged 45-65 years with acute or convalescent COVID-19.

The genes are TRBV7-3 and TRBJ1-2; D might be TRBD1 (5 bases). V dropped 2 bases and J dropped 3 bases, with 7 bases sitting between them. CDR1 and CDR2 from the germline V gene are SGHTA and FQGTGA. This CDR3 comprises 13 residues. The CDR3 DNA is TGTGCCAGCAGCTTACGGGGGGACTATGGCTACACCTTC. Encoded protein: CASSLRGDYGYTF.

In its sample, this clone was seen a few times. The chain employs TRBV4-2 and TRBJ2-3; maybe TRBD2 (6 bases). The germline V gene encodes CDR1 LGHNA and CDR2 YNFKEQ. The CDR3 spans 20 residues. V lost 0 bases and J 0 bases, leaving 22 bases between the germline ends. The CDR3 sequence is CASSQEAGSRAGRSTDTQYF. DNA for the CDR3: TGTGCCAGCAGCCAAGAGGCTGGTTCAAGAGCGGGCAGAAGCACAGATACGCAGTATTTT.

This chain uses TRBV19 with TRBJ1-1; D gene unclear. V dropped 7 bases and J dropped 11 bases, with 20 bases sitting between them. This CDR3 region has 13 residues. Germline CDR1 is LNHDA and CDR2 is SQIVND (reference sequence). In DNA, the CDR3 is TGTGCCAGTATACCCCGGGTCCTCGGCAACGCTTTCTTT. This translates into CASIPRVLGNAFF. Full variable domain (missing parts from reference TRBV19 and TRBJ1-1): DGGITQSPKYLFRKEGQNVTLSCEQNLNHDAMYWYRQDPGQGLRLIYYSQIVNDFQKGDIAEGYSVSREKKESFPLTVTSAQKNPTAFYLCASIPRVLGNAFFGQGTRLTVV.

V and J are TRBV5-4 and TRBJ2-3, with 12 bases fitting TRBD2. Germline V gives CDR1 SGHNT, CDR2 YYREEE (reference sequence). The CDR3 is 14 amino acids. Trimming removed 5 bases from V and 5 bases from J; junction bases left unmatched: 3. The CDR3 nucleotides are TGTGCCAGCAGTTCGGGACTAGCGGGAGATACGCAGTATTTT. This codes for CASSSGLAGDTQYF.

V is TRBV7-2 and J is TRBJ1-1, with TRBD1 as a possible D gene (6 bases). The germline CDR1 and CDR2 sequences are SGHTA and FQGNSA. Trimming removed 3 bases at V and 2 bases at J, with 10 bases between. The CDR3 has 14 amino acids. CDR3 sequence: CASSFDRQNTEAFF. Written as DNA, the CDR3 is TGTGCCAGCAGCTTCGACAGGCAAAACACTGAAGCTTTCTTT.

V and J are TRBV18 and TRBJ1-3, with a weak D call TRBD1 (6 bases). Germline CDR1 and CDR2: KGHSH and LQKENI. The CDR3 is 13 residues long. Trimming left V 7 bases short and J 2 bases short, with 9 bases between. CDR3 nucleotide sequence: TGTGCCAGCTTACAGGGCGCTGGAAACACCATATATTTT. As protein: CASLQGAGNTIYF.

With respect to this clone: The same CDR3 also results from other DNA sequences found in this sample. The V call is TRBV7-2, the J call TRBJ2-3, with TRBD2 as a possible D gene (6 bases). Germline V gene sequence: CDR1 SGHTA, CDR2 FQGNSA. Trimming stripped 5 bases from V and 3 bases from J, with 12 bases between. The CDR3 runs to 14 residues. CDR3 DNA: TGTGCCAGCAGCCTCAGTGGGGGGACAGATACGCAGTATTTT. Its translation is CASSLSGGTDTQYF. Using reference TRBV7-2 and TRBJ2-3 for the parts outside the CDR3, the full variable domain is GAGVSQSPSNKVTEKGKDVELRCDPISGHTALYWYRQSLGQGLEFLIYFQGNSAPDKSGLPSDRFSAERTGGSVSTLTIQRTQQEDSAVYLCASSLSGGTDTQYFGPGTRLTVL.

V is TRBV5-8 and J is TRBJ2-6, with D perhaps matching TRBD2 (6 bases). Germline V CDR1 and CDR2: SGHTS, YDEGEE. The CDR3 totals 17 residues. V dropped 6 bases and J dropped 0 bases, with 16 bases sitting between them. In DNA form, the CDR3 reads TGTGCCAGCACGTCCGGGACTGTCTTCTCTGGGGCCAACGTCCTGACTTTC. Protein product: CASTSGTVFSGANVLTF.

The CDR3 nucleotides read TGTGCCAGCAGCTTGTCTCGGTTAGCCAAAAACATTCAGTACTTC. As protein: CASSLSRLAKNIQYF. J is TRBJ2-4 and V is TRBV5-8; D remains unclear. V gave up 1 base and J gave up 0 bases, with 8 bases separating them. CDR3 length: 15 residues. Germline CDR1 and CDR2: SGHTS and YDEGEE.

The chain links TRBV5-4 to TRBJ2-1; the match to TRBD2 covers 7 bases. After removal of 4 bases from V and 3 bases from J, the junction contained 19 bases not matched to a gene. This CDR3 spans 19 amino acids. Germline V gene sequence: CDR1 SGHNT, CDR2 YYREEE (reference sequence). CDR3 in amino acids: CASSPLSPGGFRYYNEQFF. In nucleotides, the CDR3 is TGTGCCAGCAGCCCACTTTCACCGGGAGGATTCCGCTACTACAATGAGCAGTTCTTC.

This clone was detected only once. The rearrangement joins TRBV7-8 to TRBJ2-1; 7 bases are shared with TRBD1. Germline V gene data show CDR1 as SGHVS and CDR2 as FQNEAQ. The CDR3 is 13 residues long. Trimming took 3 bases from V and 7 from J; bases not matched to a gene: 3. The CDR3 nucleotides are TGTGCCAGCAGCTTTGACAGGGCTAATGAGCAGTTCTTC. This gives the protein CASSFDRANEQFF.

The chain employs TRBV5-1 and TRBJ1-1; no firm D call. The CDR3 covers 15 residues. Germline loops: CDR1 SGHRS, CDR2 YFSETQ. The V gene lost 4 bases and the J gene lost 6 bases, with 19 bases spanning the gap. Here the CDR3 reads CASSGVMGGSSEAFF. The CDR3 DNA follows: TGCGCCAGCAGCGGAGTAATGGGCGGGAGTTCTGAAGCTTTCTTT. Using reference TRBV5-1 and TRBJ1-1 for the parts outside the CDR3, the full variable domain is KAGVTQTPRYLIKTRGQQVTLSCSPISGHRSVSWYQQTPGQGLQFLFEYFSETQRNKGNFPGRFSGRQFSNSRSEMNVSTLELGDSALYLCASSGVMGGSSEAFFGQGTRLTVV.

The chain couples TRBV9 to TRBJ2-1; TRBD1 aligns across 7 bases. Germline V gene lookup returns CDR1 SGDLS and CDR2 YYNGEE. CDR3 size: 15 residues. V trimming: 0 bases; J trimming: 9 bases; junction bases outside the gene matches: 9. This chain's CDR3 is CASSVASDRRSEQFF. In nucleotides, the CDR3 is TGTGCCAGCAGCGTAGCTTCGGACAGGCGAAGTGAGCAGTTCTTC. The full variable domain, rest sourced from reference TRBV9 and TRBJ2-1, is DSGVTQTPKHLITATGQRVTLRCSPRSGDLSVYWYQQSLDQGLQFLIQYYNGEERAKGNILERFSAQQFPDLHSELNLSSLELGDSALYFCASSVASDRRSEQFFGPGTRLTVL.

The genes are TRBV29-1 and TRBJ2-3; TRBD1 aligns across 10 bases. The CDR3 is made up of 14 amino acids. Unmatched junction bases numbered 4, after V lost 3 bases and J lost 4 bases. CDR1 is SQVTM and CDR2 is ANQGSEA in the germline V gene. Here the CDR3 reads CSVDGQGGSDTQYF. The CDR3 nucleotides are TGCAGCGTTGACGGACAGGGGGGTTCAGATACGCAGTATTTT.

The chain combines TRBV30 with TRBJ1-4, with 8 nucleotides matching TRBD1. Trimming took 8 bases from V and 8 from J; bases not matched to a gene: 10. The CDR3 runs to 13 residues. CDR1 is GTSNPN and CDR2 is SVGIG in the germline V gene (reference sequence). CDR3 bases: TGTGCCGTACGCAGGGGGCCAGGAGAAAAACTGTTTTTT. This gives the protein CAVRRGPGEKLFF.

CDR3 loop: CASSFLTGDSGELFF. The CDR3 DNA is TGTGCCAGCAGCTTCTTAACAGGGGACAGCGGGGAGCTGTTTTTT. The chain uses TRBV5-4 and TRBJ2-2; 7 nucleotides align to TRBD1. The length of the CDR3 is 15 residues. Germline-derived CDR1 and CDR2 are SGHNT and YYREEE (reference sequence). With 2 bases clipped from V and 7 bases from J, the junction kept 8 bases outside the gene matches.

J is TRBJ2-6 and V is TRBV3-1 (or the pseudogene TRBV3-2), with 9 bases that match TRBD1. After removal of 4 bases from V and 4 bases from J, the junction contained 14 bases not matched to a gene. Germline V gene lookup returns CDR1 LGHDT and CDR2 YNNKEL (reference sequence). The CDR3 consists of 19 residues. CDR3 DNA sequence: TGTGCCAGCAGCCCAAGCAACAGGGGGCTTAGGACCGGGGCCAACGTCCTGACTTTC. Its protein product is CASSPSNRGLRTGANVLTF.

The rearrangement links TRBV4-3 to TRBJ1-2; 7 bases fit TRBD1. Germline CDR1 and CDR2: LGHNA and YSLEER. CDR3 length equals 15 residues. The V gene end was trimmed by 1 base and the J gene end by 8 bases; junction bases not matched to a gene: 10. CDR3 region: CASSQGTGGSRGYTF. Written as DNA, the CDR3 is TGCGCCAGCAGCCAAGGGACAGGCGGATCGCGGGGCTACACCTTC.

This clone has ten or more counts. V usage is TRBV28 and J usage is TRBJ1-4; 10 bases fit TRBD1. With V trimmed by 6 bases and J by 6 bases, 7 bases remained unmatched. The CDR3 loop spans 15 amino acids. CDR1 and CDR2 from the germline V gene are MDHEN and SYDVKM. CDR3 nucleotide sequence: TGTGCCAGCAGACGTAAAGGGACAGGGGATGAAAAACTGTTTTTT. Protein: CASRRKGTGDEKLFF.

This clone was detected ten times or more. The J gene is TRBJ1-6, the V gene TRBV4-3; D call uncertain. Germline CDR1 and CDR2: LGHNA and YSLEER. The ends were cut back, 0 bases at V and 5 bases at J, with 5 bases in the middle. CDR3 length: 14 residues. The CDR3 DNA reads TGCGCCAGCAGCCAAGACAACAATAATTCACCCCTCCACTTT. This codes for CASSQDNNNSPLHF.

This clone showed up just a few times. The genes are TRBV6-5 and TRBJ2-7; D is possibly TRBD1 (7 bases). Germline V gives CDR1 MNHEY, CDR2 SVGAGI. Deletions cut 6 bases from V and 3 bases from J, with 15 bases between. The CDR3 covers 14 residues. The CDR3 loop is CASRRTGGDYEQYV. DNA of the CDR3: TGTGCCAGCAGACGGACAGGCGGGGACTACGAGCAGTACGTC.

The genes are TRBV4-1 and TRBJ2-1; 9 nucleotides match TRBD2. The germline V gene has CDR1 MGHRA and CDR2 YSYEKL. J gave up 7 bases and V 0 bases, and 7 bases lay outside the gene matches. The CDR3 is 16 residues long. The DNA for the CDR3 is TGCGCCAGCAGCCAAGACCCAAGCGGGGGGAGGAATGAGCAGTTCTTC. Protein product: CASSQDPSGGRNEQFF.

The chain links TRBV4-1 to TRBJ1-4; no definite D call. Germline V gives CDR1 MGHRA, CDR2 YSYEKL. CDR3 length: 16 amino acids. Trimming stripped 0 bases from V and 8 bases from J, with 16 bases between. The CDR3: CASSQDRASGWEKLFF. In nucleotides, the CDR3 is TGCGCCAGCAGCCAAGATCGGGCTAGCGGGTGGGAAAAACTGTTTTTT.

The chain joins TRBV6-1 to TRBJ1-4; D is possibly TRBD1 (6 bases). CDR3 length: 15 residues. Trimming shortened V by 0 bases and J by 4 bases, and 9 bases separated the two germline ends. CDR1 and CDR2 from the germline V gene are MNHNS and SASEGT. The CDR3: CASSEARTVNEKLFF. CDR3 nucleotide sequence: TGTGCCAGCAGTGAAGCCCGGACAGTTAATGAAAAACTGTTTTTT.

The chain combines TRBV12-3 or TRBV12-4 with TRBJ2-7; D not certain. V was pared by 4 bases and J by 2 bases, with 9 bases between. The CDR3 spans 13 residues. The CDR3 DNA follows: TGTGCCAGCAGTTCTACCACTACCTACGAGCAGTACGTC. Protein sequence: CASSSTTTYEQYV.

The rearrangement links TRBV5-1 to TRBJ2-7; D unclear. V gave up 2 bases and J gave up 4 bases, with 10 bases separating them. The CDR3 contains 13 residues. Germline V gene data show CDR1 as SGHRS and CDR2 as YFSETQ. The CDR3 here is CASSFRAFYEQYF. The CDR3 coding sequence is TGCGCCAGCAGCTTTCGAGCGTTTTACGAGCAGTACTTC.

This clone was seen a handful of times. The chain has TRBV19 and TRBJ1-2; possibly TRBD1 for D (5 bases). V lost 0 bases and J lost 7, with 9 bases in between. Germline CDR1 and CDR2: LNHDA and SQIVND (reference sequence). CDR3 length: 13 residues. CDR3 DNA sequence: TGTGCCAGTAGTATAGATAGACAGATTGGCTACACCTTC. It codes for CASSIDRQIGYTF.

The chain carries TRBV19 and TRBJ2-2; the match to TRBD1 covers 9 bases. Looked up from germline, CDR1 is LNHDA and CDR2 is SQIVND (reference sequence). J was trimmed by 7 bases and V by 1 base; bases with no gene match: 4. The CDR3 length is 15 residues. CDR3 in DNA: TGTGCCAGTAGTATAGGGGACAGGGTGGTCGGGGAGCTGTTTTTT. As protein: CASSIGDRVVGELFF.

The count of this clone is one. This chain joins TRBV15 and TRBJ1-1; D not certain. CDR1 is LNHNV, CDR2 YYDKDF, per germline (reference sequence). Trimming left V 5 bases short and J 4 bases short, with 14 bases between. This CDR3 is built from 14 residues. Here the CDR3 reads CATSSLVEATEAFF. As DNA, the CDR3 is TGTGCCACCAGCTCCCTTGTAGAGGCCACTGAAGCTTTCTTT.

The chain is built from TRBV2 and TRBJ2-1; 8 nucleotides align to TRBD2. The CDR3 has 14 amino acids. Germline V lookup: CDR1 SNHLY, CDR2 FYNNEI. The junction had 8 bases not matched to a gene; V was cut back by 11 bases and J by 2 bases. The CDR3 reads CASQGRGAYNEQFF. CDR3 bases: TGTGCCTCCCAGGGGCGGGGGGCCTACAATGAGCAGTTCTTC.